Each of the 4 T cell receptor beta chains below was sequenced from the same sample in a study of blood T cell repertoires in COVID-19. Clones were read by immunoSEQ multiplex PCR, and TCRdb kept only the in-frame ones, dropping some. The table shows roughly 250,000 clones, with about 89% occurring only once. The sequencing input was peripheral blood. These receptor sequences come from a man aged 25 to 40 with acute or convalescent COVID-19.

The rearrangement uses TRBV6-5 and TRBJ1-1, with D perhaps matching TRBD1 (5 bases). V was shortened by 8 bases and J by 0 bases, with 7 bases between the two germline ends. The germline CDR1 and CDR2 sequences are MNHEY and SVGAGI. The CDR3 extends over 12 amino acids. CDR3 sequence: CASLGLNTEAFF. The DNA for the CDR3 is TGTGCCAGCTTGGGGCTGAACACTGAAGCTTTCTTT.

V usage is TRBV5-4 and J usage is TRBJ1-6; 7 nucleotides line up with TRBD1. J lost 8 bases, V lost 2 bases, and 4 bases had no gene match. Germline V gene data show CDR1 as SGHNT and CDR2 as YYREEE (reference sequence). The CDR3 covers 14 residues. CDR3 amino acids: CASSFRGNDSPLHF. In nucleotides, the CDR3 is TGTGCCAGCAGCTTCAGGGGGAATGATTCACCCCTCCACTTT.

The chain couples TRBV5-1 to TRBJ2-7, with D possibly matching TRBD1 (5 bases). The CDR3 is 15 amino acids. In germline, CDR1 is SGHRS, CDR2 YFSETQ. The V end was cut by 4 bases, the J end by 0 bases, with 14 bases between. CDR3 nucleotide sequence: TGCGCCAGCAGCGGCACAGGATCCTACTCCTACGAGCAGTACTTC. Translation gives CASSGTGSYSYEQYF.

The table lists this clone with a few counts. The J gene is TRBJ1-1, the V gene TRBV5-1; D is ambiguous. The CDR3 length is 13 residues. In germline, CDR1 is SGHRS, CDR2 YFSETQ. Trimming pared 5 bases from V and 1 base from J, leaving 9 bases between. The CDR3 reads CASSQTRNTEAFF. CDR3 nucleotides: TGCGCCAGCAGTCAAACACGGAACACTGAAGCTTTCTTT.